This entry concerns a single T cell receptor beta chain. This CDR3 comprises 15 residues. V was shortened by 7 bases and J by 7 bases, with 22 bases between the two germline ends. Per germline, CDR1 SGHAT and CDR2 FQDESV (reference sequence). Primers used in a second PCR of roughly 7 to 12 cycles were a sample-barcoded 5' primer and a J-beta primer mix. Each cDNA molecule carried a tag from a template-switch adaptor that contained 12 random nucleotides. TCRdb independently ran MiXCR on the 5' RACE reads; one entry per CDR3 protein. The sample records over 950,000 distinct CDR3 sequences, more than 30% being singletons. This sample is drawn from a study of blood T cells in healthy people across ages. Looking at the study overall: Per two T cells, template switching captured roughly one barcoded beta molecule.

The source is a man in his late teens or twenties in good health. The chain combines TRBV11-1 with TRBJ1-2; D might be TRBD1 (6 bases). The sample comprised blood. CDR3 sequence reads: CASTEDRSSIGGYTF. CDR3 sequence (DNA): TGTGCCAGCACAGAAGACAGGTCCAGTATCGGTGGCTACACCTTC.